The 9 T cell receptor beta chains below come from one sample, sequenced in a study of metastatic and nonmetastatic thyroid tumors. All patients reached thyroid surgery having received no treatment beforehand. With MiXCR, TCRdb called clones anew from the PCR reads. The sample contains approximately 38,000 clones, roughly a sixth of which appear only once. The sequenced material came from tumor tissue. Receptors originate from a female donor with papillary thyroid cancer or a benign thyroid nodule (not recorded which). Some clones in this sample may be carry-over from other donors' samples.

This clone was recorded at least ten times. J is TRBJ2-3 and V is TRBV5-1; 9 nucleotides align to TRBD1. The CDR3 extends over 15 amino acids. Germline CDR1 SGHRS, CDR2 YFSETQ. The V gene end was trimmed by 1 base and the J gene end by 2 bases; junction bases not matched to a gene: 2. The CDR3 DNA reads TGCGCCAGCAGCTTGCGGACAGGGGACACAGATACGCAGTATTTT. Translating gives CASSLRTGDTDTQYF.

This clone was counted many times. The gene calls are TRBV18 and TRBJ1-1, with D hard to call. The CDR3 contains 13 residues. CDR1 and CDR2 (germline): KGHSH, LQKENI. V lost 3 bases to trimming and J lost 8 bases, with 13 bases between them. The CDR3 sequence: CASSPELTGEAFF. CDR3 nucleotide sequence: TGTGCCAGCTCACCCGAATTGACGGGGGAAGCTTTCTTT. Looking up the rest from reference TRBV18 and TRBJ1-1 gives the full variable domain: NAGVMQNPRHLVRRRGQEARLRCSPMKGHSHVYWYRQLPEEGLKFMVYLQKENIIDESGMPKERFSAEFPKEGPSILRIQQVVRGDSAAYFCASSPELTGEAFFGQGTRLTVV.

This clone was seen repeatedly, ten times or more. Here the CDR3 reads CASSLGSNQPQHF. Written as DNA, the CDR3 is TGTGCCAGCAGTTTAGGTAGCAATCAGCCCCAGCATTTT. The chain couples TRBV28 to TRBJ1-5; D remains unclear. Germline CDR1 and CDR2: MDHEN and SYDVKM. V was shortened by 2 bases and J by 0 bases, with 2 bases between the two germline ends. This CDR3 comprises 13 residues.

The CDR3 loop is CSALLNGLPYEQYF. CDR3 in DNA: TGCAGTGCTCTACTTAACGGGCTCCCCTACGAGCAGTACTTC. This rearrangement joins TRBV20-1 to TRBJ2-7; D is undetermined. This CDR3 region has 14 residues. Looked up from germline, CDR1 is DFQATT and CDR2 is SNEGSKA (reference sequence). Between the trimmed V and J ends, which lost 5 bases and 2 bases, there was a span of 16 bases.

This clone has a count of ten or more. V and J are TRBV28 and TRBJ2-5, with 10 bases matching TRBD2. The CDR3 contains 14 residues. V lost 4 bases, J lost 5 bases, and 4 bases stayed unmatched. Germline CDR1 reads MDHEN; CDR2 reads SYDVKM. The CDR3, as DNA: TGTGCCAGCAGTTCTAGCGGGAGCGGGGAGACCCAGTACTTC. Translated, it gives CASSSSGSGETQYF.

This clone was recorded at least ten times. V is TRBV6-2 or TRBV6-3 and J is TRBJ2-1, with D unclear. The CDR3 sequence is 13 residues long. Germline CDR1 reads MNHEY; CDR2 reads SVGEGT. The V gene lost 2 bases and the J gene lost 6 bases, with 8 bases spanning the gap. This chain's CDR3 is CASSYKNFNEQFF. In DNA form, the CDR3 reads TGTGCCAGCAGTTACAAGAACTTCAATGAGCAGTTCTTC.

This clone was detected many times. This rearrangement joins TRBV7-9 to TRBJ2-7; 9 positions match TRBD1. V lost 4 bases to trimming and J lost 6 bases; unmatched junction nucleotides: 4. Germline CDR1 reads SEHNR; CDR2 reads FQNEAQ (reference sequence). CDR3 size: 13 residues. The CDR3 here is CASSSGQGSEQYF. The CDR3, as DNA: TGTGCCAGCAGCTCGGGACAGGGCTCCGAGCAGTACTTC.

With regard to this clone: A much larger clonotype is one base distant, so this may be a read error. The CDR3 region is CASSILSFSGITHEHYF. The CDR3 region has the DNA TGTGCCAGCAGCATCCTATCGTTTAGCGGGATAACCCACGAGCATTACTTC. The chain is built from TRBV4-2 and TRBJ2-7, with 8 bases identical to TRBD2. This CDR3 is built from 17 residues. Germline assignment: CDR1 LGHNA and CDR2 YNFKEQ.

This clone was picked up many times. The CDR3 nucleotides are TGCGCCAGCAGCTTGGCCACTCGGACAGATTCCTATGGCTACACCTTC. Protein sequence: CASSLATRTDSYGYTF. The gene calls are TRBV5-1 and TRBJ1-2; D is perhaps TRBD1 (6 bases). V was cut by 0 bases and J by 4 bases, with 16 bases left in between. The germline CDR1 and CDR2 sequences are SGHRS and YFSETQ. The CDR3 spans 16 residues. Using reference TRBV5-1 and TRBJ1-2 for the parts outside the CDR3, the full variable domain is KAGVTQTPRYLIKTRGQQVTLSCSPISGHRSVSWYQQTPGQGLQFLFEYFSETQRNKGNFPGRFSGRQFSNSRSEMNVSTLELGDSALYLCASSLATRTDSYGYTFGSGTRLTVV.